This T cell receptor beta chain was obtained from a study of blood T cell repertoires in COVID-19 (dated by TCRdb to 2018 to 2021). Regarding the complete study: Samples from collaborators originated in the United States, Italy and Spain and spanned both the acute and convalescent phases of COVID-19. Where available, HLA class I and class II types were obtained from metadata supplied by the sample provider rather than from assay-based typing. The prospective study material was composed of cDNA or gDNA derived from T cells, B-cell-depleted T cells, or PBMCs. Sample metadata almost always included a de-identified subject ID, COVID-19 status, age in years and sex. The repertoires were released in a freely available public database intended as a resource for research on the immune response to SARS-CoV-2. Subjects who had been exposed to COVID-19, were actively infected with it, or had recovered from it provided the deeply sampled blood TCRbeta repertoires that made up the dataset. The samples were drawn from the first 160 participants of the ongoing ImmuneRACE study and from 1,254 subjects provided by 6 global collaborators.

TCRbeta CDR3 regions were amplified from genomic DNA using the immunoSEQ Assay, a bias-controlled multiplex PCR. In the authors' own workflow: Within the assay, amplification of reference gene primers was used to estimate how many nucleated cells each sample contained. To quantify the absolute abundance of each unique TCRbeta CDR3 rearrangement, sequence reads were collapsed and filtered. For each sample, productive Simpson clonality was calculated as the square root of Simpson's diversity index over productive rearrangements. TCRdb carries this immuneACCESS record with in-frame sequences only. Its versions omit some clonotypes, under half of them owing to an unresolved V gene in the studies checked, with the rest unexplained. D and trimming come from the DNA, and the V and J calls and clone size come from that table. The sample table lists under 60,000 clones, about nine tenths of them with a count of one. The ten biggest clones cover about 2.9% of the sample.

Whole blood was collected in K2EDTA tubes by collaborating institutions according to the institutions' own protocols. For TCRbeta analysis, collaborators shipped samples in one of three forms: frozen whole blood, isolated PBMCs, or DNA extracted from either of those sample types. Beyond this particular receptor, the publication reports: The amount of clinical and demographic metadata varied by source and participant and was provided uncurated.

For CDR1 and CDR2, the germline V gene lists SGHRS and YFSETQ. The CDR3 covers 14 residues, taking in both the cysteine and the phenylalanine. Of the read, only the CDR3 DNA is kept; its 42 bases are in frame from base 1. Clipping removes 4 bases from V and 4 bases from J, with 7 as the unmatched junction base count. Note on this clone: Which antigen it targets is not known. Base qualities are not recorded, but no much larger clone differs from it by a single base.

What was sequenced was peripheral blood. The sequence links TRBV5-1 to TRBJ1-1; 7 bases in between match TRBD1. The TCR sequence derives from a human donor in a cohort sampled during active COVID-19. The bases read TGCGCCAGCAGCGGGTGGGACAGTCGCACTGAAGCTTTCTTT. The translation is CASSGWDSRTEAFF.